The sequence of this T cell receptor beta chain was determined in a study of early T cells in non-severe SARS-CoV-2 infection. Study summary: Bulk RNA from unsorted whole blood was sequenced; chains were unpaired. Study-wide points: CD4 and private specificities were missed by VDJdb matching, which favored anti-spike CD8 responses.

This clonotype was observed many times. Antigen specificity is unknown. Each CDR3 protein is one row after TCRdb ran MiXCR on the 5' RACE reads. In the table there are 46,000 or so distinct CDR3 sequences, roughly an eighth of which are singletons. Sample: whole blood. The TCR sequence derives from an adult who was a healthcare worker with PCR-confirmed SARS-CoV-2 infection or an uninfected control (not recorded which).

The CDR3 bases are TGCAGCGTTCCCCGGGGAGAGACCCAGTACTTC. As protein: CSVPRGETQYF. The chain carries TRBV29-1 and TRBJ2-5, with D perhaps TRBD2 (5 bases). This CDR3 comprises 11 residues. The germline V gene encodes CDR1 SQVTM and CDR2 ANQGSEA. V lost 5 bases to trimming and J lost 4 bases, with 8 bases between them.